This T cell receptor beta chain is from a study of CD8 T cells in ankylosing spondylitis. General observations from the study: Peripheral blood samples showed relatively rare disease-linked clones, and these clones were CD8+. Reported data indicate significant enrichment of disease-linked clones within matched ankylosing spondylitis synovial fluid. Roughly eight highly homologous variants made up a TCR beta motif that seemed to typify ankylosing spondylitis blood.

This CDR3 contains 16 residues. V gave up 0 bases and J gave up 6 bases; unmatched junction bases: 8. CDR1 SGDLS and CDR2 YYNGEE come from the germline V gene. This clonotype was counted ten times or more. The target antigen is unknown. One entry per CDR3 protein results from TCRdb running MiXCR on the 5' RACE reads. The sample carries 25,000 to 30,000 distinct CDR3 sequences, about 5.6% recorded once. The sequencing input was blood, either unsorted or a sorted T cell fraction (not recorded which). The genes are TRBV9 and TRBJ2-2, with 7 bases fitting TRBD1. This TCR was sampled from a female donor with ankylosing spondylitis or in good health (not recorded which). The CDR3 DNA sequence: TGTGCCAGCAGCGTAGGAGTGACAGGGCACGCCGGGGAGCTGTTTTTT. Translation: CASSVGVTGHAGELFF.